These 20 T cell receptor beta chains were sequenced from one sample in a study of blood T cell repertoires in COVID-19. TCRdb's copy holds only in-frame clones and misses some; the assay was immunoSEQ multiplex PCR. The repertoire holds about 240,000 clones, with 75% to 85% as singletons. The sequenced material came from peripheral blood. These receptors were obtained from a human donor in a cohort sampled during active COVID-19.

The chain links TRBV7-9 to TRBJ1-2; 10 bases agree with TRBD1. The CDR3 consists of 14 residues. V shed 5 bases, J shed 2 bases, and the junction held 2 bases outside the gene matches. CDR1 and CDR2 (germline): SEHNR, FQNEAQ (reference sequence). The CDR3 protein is CASSPGQGNYGYTF. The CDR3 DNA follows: TGTGCCAGCAGCCCGGGACAGGGGAACTATGGCTACACCTTC. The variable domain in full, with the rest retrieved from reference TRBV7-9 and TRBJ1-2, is DTGVSQNPRHKITKRGQNVTFRCDPISEHNRLYWYRQTLGQGPEFLTYFQNEAQLEKSRLLSDRFSAERPKGSFSTLEIQRTEQGDSAMYLCASSPGQGNYGYTFGSGTRLTVV.

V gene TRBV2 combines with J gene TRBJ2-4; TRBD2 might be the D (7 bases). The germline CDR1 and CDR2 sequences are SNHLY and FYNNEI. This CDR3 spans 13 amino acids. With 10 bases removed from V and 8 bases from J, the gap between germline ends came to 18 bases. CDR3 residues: CATQGEGEDIQYF. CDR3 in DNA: TGTGCCACCCAAGGGGAGGGGGAGGACATTCAGTACTTC.

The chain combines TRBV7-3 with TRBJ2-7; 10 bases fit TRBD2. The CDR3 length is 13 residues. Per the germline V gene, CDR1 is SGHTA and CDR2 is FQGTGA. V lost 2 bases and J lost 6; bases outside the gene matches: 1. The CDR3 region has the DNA TGTGCCAGCAGCTTATCTAGCGGGGGCGAGCAGTACTTC. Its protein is CASSLSSGGEQYF.

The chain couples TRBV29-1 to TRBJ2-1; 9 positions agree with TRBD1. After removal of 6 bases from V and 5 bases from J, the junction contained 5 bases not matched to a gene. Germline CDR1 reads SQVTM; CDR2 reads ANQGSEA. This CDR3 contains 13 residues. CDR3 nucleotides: TGCAGCGTCCGACAGGGGGTAAACAATGAGCAGTTCTTC. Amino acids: CSVRQGVNNEQFF.

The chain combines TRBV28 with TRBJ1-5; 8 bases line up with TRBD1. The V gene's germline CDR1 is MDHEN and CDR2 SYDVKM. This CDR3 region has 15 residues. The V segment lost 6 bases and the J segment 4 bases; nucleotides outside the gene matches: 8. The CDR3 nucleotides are TGTGCCAGCAGATCTCAGGGGGCGATTAATCAGCCCCAGCATTTT. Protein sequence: CASRSQGAINQPQHF.

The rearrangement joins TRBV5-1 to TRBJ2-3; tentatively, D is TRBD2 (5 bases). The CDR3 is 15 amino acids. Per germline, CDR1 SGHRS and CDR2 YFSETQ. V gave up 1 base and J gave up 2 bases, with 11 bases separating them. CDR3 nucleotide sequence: TGCGCCAGCAGCTTGTCGAGCGGTTTCACAGATACGCAGTATTTT. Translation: CASSLSSGFTDTQYF.

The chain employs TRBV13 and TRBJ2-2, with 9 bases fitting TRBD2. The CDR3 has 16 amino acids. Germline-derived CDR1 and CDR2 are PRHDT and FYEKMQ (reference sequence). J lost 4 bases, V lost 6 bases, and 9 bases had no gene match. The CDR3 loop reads CASRSFSGSGTGELFF. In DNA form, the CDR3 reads TGTGCCAGCAGGTCCTTTAGCGGGAGTGGCACCGGGGAGCTGTTTTTT.

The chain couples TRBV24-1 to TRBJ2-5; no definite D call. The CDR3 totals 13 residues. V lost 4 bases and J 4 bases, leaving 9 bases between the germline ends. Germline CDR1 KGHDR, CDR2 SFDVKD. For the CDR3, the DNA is TGTGCCACCAGTGAGCGCCTCCGAGAGACCCAGTACTTC. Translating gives CATSERLRETQYF.

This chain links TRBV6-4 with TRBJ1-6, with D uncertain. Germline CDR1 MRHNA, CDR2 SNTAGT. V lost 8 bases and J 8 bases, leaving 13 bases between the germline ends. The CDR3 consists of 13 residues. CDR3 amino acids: CASSRLYDSPLHF. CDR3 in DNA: TGTGCCAGCTCCCGACTTTATGATTCACCCCTCCACTTT.

In DNA form, the CDR3 reads TGTGCCAGTAGTATCTGTGTGGTCAGAGATACGCAGTATTTT. This codes for CASSICVVRDTQYF. The J gene is TRBJ2-3, the V gene TRBV19; D is unresolved. The V gene's germline CDR1 is LNHDA and CDR2 SQIVND (reference sequence). This CDR3 comprises 14 residues. V was clipped by 3 bases and J by 5 bases, with 12 bases between them.

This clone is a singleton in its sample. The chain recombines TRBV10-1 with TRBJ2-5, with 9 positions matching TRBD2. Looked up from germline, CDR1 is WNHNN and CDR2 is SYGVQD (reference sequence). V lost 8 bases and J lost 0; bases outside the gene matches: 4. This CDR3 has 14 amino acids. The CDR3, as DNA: TGCGCCAGCCAGACTAGCGGAGACCAAGAGACCCAGTACTTC. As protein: CASQTSGDQETQYF.

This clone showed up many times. DNA for the CDR3: TGTGCCAGTAGTATAGATCTTCCAACAGGTAGTCAGCCCCAGCATTTT. Protein sequence: CASSIDLPTGSQPQHF. V is TRBV19 and J is TRBJ1-5, with D perhaps TRBD1 (5 bases). CDR1 is LNHDA and CDR2 is SQIVND in the germline V gene (reference sequence). V dropped 0 bases and J dropped 6 bases, with 15 bases sitting between them. This CDR3 is 16 amino acids long.

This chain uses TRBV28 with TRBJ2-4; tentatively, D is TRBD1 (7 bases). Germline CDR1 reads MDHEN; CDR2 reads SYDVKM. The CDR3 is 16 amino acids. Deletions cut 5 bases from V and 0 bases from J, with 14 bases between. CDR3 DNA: TGTGCCAGCAGTGCAGGGGGACTGAAAGCCAAAAACATTCAGTACTTC. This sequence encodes CASSAGGLKAKNIQYF. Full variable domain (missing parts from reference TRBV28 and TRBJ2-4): DVKVTQSSRYLVKRTGEKVFLECVQDMDHENMFWYRQDPGLGLRLIYFSYDVKMKEKGDIPEGYSVSREKKERFSLILESASTNQTSMYLCASSAGGLKAKNIQYFGAGTRLSVL.

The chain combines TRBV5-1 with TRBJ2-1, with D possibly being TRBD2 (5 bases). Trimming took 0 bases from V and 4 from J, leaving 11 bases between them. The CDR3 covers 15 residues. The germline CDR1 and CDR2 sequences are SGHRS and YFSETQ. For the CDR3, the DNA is TGCGCCAGCAGCTTGGAGGCGGGCCCGTACAATGAGCAGTTCTTC. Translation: CASSLEAGPYNEQFF.

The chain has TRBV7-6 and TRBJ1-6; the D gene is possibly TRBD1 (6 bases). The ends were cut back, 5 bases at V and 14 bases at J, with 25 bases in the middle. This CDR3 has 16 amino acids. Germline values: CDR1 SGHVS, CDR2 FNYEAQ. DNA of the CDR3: TGTGCCAGCAGCCCTTACGAGGGGGACCTAGGGAAGACCCTCCACTTT. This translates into CASSPYEGDLGKTLHF.

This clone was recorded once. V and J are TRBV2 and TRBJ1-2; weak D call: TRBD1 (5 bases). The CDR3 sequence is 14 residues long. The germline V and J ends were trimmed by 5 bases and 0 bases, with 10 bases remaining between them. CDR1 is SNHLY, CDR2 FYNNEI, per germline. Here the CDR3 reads CASSPDNPNYGYTF. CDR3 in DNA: TGTGCCAGCAGTCCGGACAACCCTAACTATGGCTACACCTTC.

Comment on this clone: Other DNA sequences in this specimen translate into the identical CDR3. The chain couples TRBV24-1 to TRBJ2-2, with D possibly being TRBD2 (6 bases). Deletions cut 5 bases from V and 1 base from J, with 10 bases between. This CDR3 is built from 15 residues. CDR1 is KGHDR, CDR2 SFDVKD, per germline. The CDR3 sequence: CATSGLARNTGELFF. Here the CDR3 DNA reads TGTGCCACCAGTGGCCTAGCGAGGAACACCGGGGAGCTGTTTTTT.

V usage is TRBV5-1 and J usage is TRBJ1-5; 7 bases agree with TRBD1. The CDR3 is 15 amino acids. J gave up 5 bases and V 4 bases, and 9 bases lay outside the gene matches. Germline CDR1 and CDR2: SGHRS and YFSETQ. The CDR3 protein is CASSEGTVVHQPQHF. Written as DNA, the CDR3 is TGCGCCAGCAGCGAAGGGACAGTAGTACATCAGCCCCAGCATTTT.

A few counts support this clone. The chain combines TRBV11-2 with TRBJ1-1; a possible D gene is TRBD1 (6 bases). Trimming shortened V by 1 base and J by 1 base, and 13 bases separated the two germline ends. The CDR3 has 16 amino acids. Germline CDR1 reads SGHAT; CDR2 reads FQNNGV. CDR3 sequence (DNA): TGTGCCAGCAGCTTAGTCGGGGGGCGCCCGAACACTGAAGCTTTCTTT. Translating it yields CASSLVGGRPNTEAFF.

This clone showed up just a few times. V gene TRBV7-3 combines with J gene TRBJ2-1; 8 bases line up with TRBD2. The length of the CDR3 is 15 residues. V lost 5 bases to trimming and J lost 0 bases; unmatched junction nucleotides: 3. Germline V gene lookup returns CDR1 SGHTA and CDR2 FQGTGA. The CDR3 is CASSISGSSYNEQFF. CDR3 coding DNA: TGTGCCAGCAGCATCAGCGGGAGCTCCTACAATGAGCAGTTCTTC.